This T cell receptor (beta chain) is drawn from a study of T cells after yellow fever vaccination. With respect to this clonotype: Its antigen is as yet unknown.

Findings and limits, study-wide: Clonotypes appearing in both CD4 and CD8 compartments existed, and their share was small.

TCRdb re-analysed the 5' RACE reads in MiXCR, keeping a single row per CDR3 protein. The sample has approximately 150,000 distinct CDR3 sequences, about 6.2% seen once; the top ten hold 2.9%. The receptor comes from a man aged 18 to 35 who received the YFV17D yellow fever vaccine. The sample consisted of CD4+ T cells sorted from PBMCs, taken on the day of the first yellow fever vaccination.

CDR3 in DNA: TGTGCCAGCAGCGGGGGACTAGGAGCTAGGGAGCTGTTTTTT. This translates into CASSGGLGARELFF. The chain has TRBV7-2 and TRBJ2-2; 8 bases fit TRBD2. Trimming took 5 bases from V and 9 from J; bases not matched to a gene: 8. The CDR3 sequence is 14 residues long. CDR1 SGHTA and CDR2 FQGNSA come from the germline V gene.